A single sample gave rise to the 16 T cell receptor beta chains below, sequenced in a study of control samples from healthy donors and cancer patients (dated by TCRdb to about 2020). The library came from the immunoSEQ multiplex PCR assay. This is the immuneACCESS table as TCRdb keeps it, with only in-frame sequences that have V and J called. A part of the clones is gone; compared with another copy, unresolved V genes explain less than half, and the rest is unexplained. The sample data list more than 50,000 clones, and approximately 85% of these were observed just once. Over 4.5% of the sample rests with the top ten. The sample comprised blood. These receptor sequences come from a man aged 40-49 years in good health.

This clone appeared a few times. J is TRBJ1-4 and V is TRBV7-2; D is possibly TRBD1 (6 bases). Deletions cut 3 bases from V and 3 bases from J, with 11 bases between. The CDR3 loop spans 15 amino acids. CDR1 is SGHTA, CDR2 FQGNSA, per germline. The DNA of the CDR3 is TGTGCCAGCAGCTTTCGCCAGGGGTCTAATGAAAAACTGTTTTTT. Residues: CASSFRQGSNEKLFF.

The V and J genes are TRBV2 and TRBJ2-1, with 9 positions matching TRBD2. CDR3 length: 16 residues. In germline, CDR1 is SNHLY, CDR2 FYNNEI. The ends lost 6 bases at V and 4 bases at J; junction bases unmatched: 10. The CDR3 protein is CASSQLGRGGYNEQFF. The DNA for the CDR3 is TGTGCCAGCAGCCAGTTGGGGCGGGGGGGATACAATGAGCAGTTCTTC.

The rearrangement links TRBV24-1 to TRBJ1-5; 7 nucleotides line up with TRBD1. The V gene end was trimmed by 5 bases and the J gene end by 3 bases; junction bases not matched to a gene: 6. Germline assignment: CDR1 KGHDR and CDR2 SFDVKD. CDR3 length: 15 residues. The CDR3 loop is CATSAGQVFNQPQHF. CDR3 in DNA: TGTGCCACCAGTGCTGGACAGGTATTCAATCAGCCCCAGCATTTT.

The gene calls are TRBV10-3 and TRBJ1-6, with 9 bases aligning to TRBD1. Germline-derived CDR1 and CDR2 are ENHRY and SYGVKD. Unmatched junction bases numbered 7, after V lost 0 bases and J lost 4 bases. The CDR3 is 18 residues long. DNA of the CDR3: TGTGCCATCAGTGAGTCGCAGGGACAGGGTGTGTATAATTCACCCCTCCACTTT. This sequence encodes CAISESQGQGVYNSPLHF.

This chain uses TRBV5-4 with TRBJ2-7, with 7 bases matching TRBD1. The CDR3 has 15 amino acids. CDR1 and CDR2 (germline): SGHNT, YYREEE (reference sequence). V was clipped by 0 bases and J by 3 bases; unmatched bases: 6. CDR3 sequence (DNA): TGTGCCAGCAGCTTGGATCCAGGGGGTTTCTACGAGCAGTACTTC. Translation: CASSLDPGGFYEQYF.

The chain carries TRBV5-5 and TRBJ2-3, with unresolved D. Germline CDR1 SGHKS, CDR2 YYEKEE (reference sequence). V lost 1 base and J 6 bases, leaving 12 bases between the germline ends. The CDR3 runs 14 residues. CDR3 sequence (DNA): TGTGCCAGCAGCTTGCCTGAAATAGAGGATACGCAGTATTTT. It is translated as CASSLPEIEDTQYF.

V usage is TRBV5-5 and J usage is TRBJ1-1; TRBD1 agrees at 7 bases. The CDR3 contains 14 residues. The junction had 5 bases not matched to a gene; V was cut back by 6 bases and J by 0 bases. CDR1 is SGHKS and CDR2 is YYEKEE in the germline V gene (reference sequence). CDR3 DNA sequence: TGTGCCAGCACTAAGGGGGCCTTGAACACTGAAGCTTTCTTT. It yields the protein CASTKGALNTEAFF.

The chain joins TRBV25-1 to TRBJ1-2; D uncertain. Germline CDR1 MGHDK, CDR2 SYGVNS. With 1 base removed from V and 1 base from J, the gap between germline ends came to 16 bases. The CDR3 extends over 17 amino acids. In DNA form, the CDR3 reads TGTGCCAGCAGTGAATTAGGGATGCCGGGGTTTAACTATGGCTACACCTTC. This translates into CASSELGMPGFNYGYTF.

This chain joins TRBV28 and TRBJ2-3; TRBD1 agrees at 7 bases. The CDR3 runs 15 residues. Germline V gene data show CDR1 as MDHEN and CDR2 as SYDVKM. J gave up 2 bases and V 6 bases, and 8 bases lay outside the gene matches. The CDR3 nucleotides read TGTGCCAGCAGCATCCCGGGACAGACCACAGATACGCAGTATTTT. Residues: CASSIPGQTTDTQYF. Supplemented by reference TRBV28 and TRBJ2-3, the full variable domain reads DVKVTQSSRYLVKRTGEKVFLECVQDMDHENMFWYRQDPGLGLRLIYFSYDVKMKEKGDIPEGYSVSREKKERFSLILESASTNQTSMYLCASSIPGQTTDTQYFGPGTRLTVL.

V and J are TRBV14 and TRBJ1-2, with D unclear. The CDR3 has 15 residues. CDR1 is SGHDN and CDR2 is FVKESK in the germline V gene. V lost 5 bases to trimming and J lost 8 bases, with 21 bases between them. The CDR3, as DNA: TGTGCCAGCAGCTTAGCTGGCCAGGCCCATGGCGGCTACACCTTC. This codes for CASSLAGQAHGGYTF.

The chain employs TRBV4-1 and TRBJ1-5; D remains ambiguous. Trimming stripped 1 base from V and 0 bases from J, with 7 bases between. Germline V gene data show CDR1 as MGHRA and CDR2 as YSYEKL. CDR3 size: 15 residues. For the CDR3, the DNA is TGCGCCAGCAGCCAAGGCCCTAATAGCAATCAGCCCCAGCATTTT. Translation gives CASSQGPNSNQPQHF.

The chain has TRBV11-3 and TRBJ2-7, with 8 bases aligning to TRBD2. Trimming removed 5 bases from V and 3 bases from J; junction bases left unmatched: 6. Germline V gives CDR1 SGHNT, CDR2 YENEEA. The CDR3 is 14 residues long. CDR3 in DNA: TGTGCCAGCAGCCTGATAGCGGGAAGCTACGAGCAGTACTTC. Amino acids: CASSLIAGSYEQYF. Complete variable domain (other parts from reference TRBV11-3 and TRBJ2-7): EAGVVQSPRYKIIEKKQPVAFWCNPISGHNTLYWYLQNLGQGPELLIRYENEEAVDDSQLPKDRFSAERLKGVDSTLKIQPAELGDSAVYLCASSLIAGSYEQYFGPGTRLTVT.

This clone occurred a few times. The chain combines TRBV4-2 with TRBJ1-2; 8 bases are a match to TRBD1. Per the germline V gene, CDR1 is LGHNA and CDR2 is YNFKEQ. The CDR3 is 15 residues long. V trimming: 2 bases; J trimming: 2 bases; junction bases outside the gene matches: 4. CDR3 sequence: CASSQPDRANYGYTF. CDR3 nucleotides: TGTGCCAGCAGCCAACCGGACAGGGCAAACTATGGCTACACCTTC.

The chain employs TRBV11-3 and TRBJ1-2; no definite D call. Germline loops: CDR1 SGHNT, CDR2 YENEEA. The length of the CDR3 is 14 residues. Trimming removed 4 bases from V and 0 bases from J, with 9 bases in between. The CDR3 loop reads CASSSRAPNYGYTF. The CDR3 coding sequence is TGTGCCAGCAGCTCACGGGCGCCTAACTATGGCTACACCTTC.

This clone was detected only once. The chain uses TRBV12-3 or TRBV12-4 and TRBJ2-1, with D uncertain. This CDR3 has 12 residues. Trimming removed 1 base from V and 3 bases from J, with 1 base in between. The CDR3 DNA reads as TGTGCCAGCAGTTTAGTCTACAATGAGCAGTTCTTC. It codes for CASSLVYNEQFF.

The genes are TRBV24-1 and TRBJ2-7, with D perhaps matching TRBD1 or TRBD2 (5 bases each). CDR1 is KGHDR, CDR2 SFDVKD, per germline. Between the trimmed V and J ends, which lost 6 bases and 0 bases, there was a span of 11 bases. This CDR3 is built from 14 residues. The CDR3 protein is CATSPGTHSYEQYF. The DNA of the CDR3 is TGTGCCACCAGTCCCGGGACCCACTCCTACGAGCAGTACTTC.